This TCR beta chain originates from a study of blood T cell repertoires in COVID-19. Turning to the study itself: The samples span acute and convalescent COVID-19 from the United States, Italy and Spain. From T cells, B-cell-depleted T cells, or PBMCs came the material, which was cDNA or gDNA.

The CDR3 is 14 residues long. Trimming shortened V by 5 bases and J by 0 bases, and 8 bases separated the two germline ends. The germline gives CDR1 SGHTA, CDR2 FQGNSA. In the original processing: By means of reference gene primer amplification, nucleated cell counts were estimated. Measured with immunoSEQ multiplex PCR; TCRdb has only the in-frame clones, and not every one. D and trimming come from the DNA, and the V and J calls and clone size come from that table. The data contain under 300,000 clones, roughly 88% of them singletons. This clonotype was obtained from a man in his forties who had recovered from COVID-19. Sequencing input: peripheral blood. This chain connects TRBV7-2 to TRBJ1-3; no clear D gene. CDR3: CASSEQTSGNTIYF. The CDR3 nucleotides are TGTGCCAGCAGCGAACAGACCTCTGGAAACACCATATATTTT.